One sample yielded the 14 T cell receptor beta chains listed below, sequenced in a study of beta chain features in type 1 diabetes. Study results and caveats: When Type 1 diabetes patients were examined, their TCRB CDR3s proved moderately but significantly shorter in all four CD4+ subsets.

Which antigens these TCRs recognize remains unknown. Sequenced material consisted of expressed TCRB transcripts (all of the isolated RNA was reverse transcribed). The table came from immunoSEQ multiplex PCR; TCRdb's copy has only in-frame clones and leaves some out. This sample yields more than 250,000 clones, of which 20% are seen a single time; 0.028% belongs to the top ten. The sequencing sample was made of naive CD4+ T cells from blood. These receptors were collected from a woman aged 40 to 50 with type 1 diabetes.

This chain joins TRBV9 and TRBJ1-1; weak D call: TRBD1 (6 bases). The CDR3 extends over 15 amino acids. Germline V CDR1 and CDR2: SGDLS, YYNGEE. V lost 0 bases and J 1 base, leaving 10 bases between the germline ends. CDR3 DNA sequence: TGTGCCAGCAGCGTAGCTAGCAGGGGGAACACTGAAGCTTTCTTT. It translates to CASSVASRGNTEAFF.

J is TRBJ2-1 and V is TRBV27, with a possible D match to TRBD1 (5 bases). CDR3 length: 14 residues. Germline values: CDR1 MNHEY, CDR2 SMNVEV (reference sequence). Trimming took 6 bases from V and 7 from J, leaving 16 bases between them. The CDR3 reads CASRTRRGTNEQFF. The CDR3 DNA follows: TGTGCCAGCAGAACGAGAAGGGGAACAAATGAGCAGTTCTTC.

The chain has TRBV4-1 and TRBJ1-3; TRBD1 might be the D (5 bases). Trimming left V 0 bases short and J 3 bases short, with 9 bases between. This CDR3 comprises 15 residues. Germline V gene sequence: CDR1 MGHRA, CDR2 YSYEKL. CDR3 loop: CASSQDPGNGNTIYF. The CDR3 nucleotides read TGCGCCAGCAGCCAAGATCCAGGGAATGGAAACACCATATATTTT.

The chain has TRBV9 and TRBJ1-1; D is ambiguous. Germline CDR1 SGDLS, CDR2 YYNGEE. The CDR3 runs 15 residues. V was trimmed by 4 bases and J by 0 bases, leaving 13 bases between them. CDR3 amino acids: CASSPGGTLNTEAFF. The CDR3 coding sequence is TGTGCCAGCAGCCCCGGCGGCACCTTGAACACTGAAGCTTTCTTT. The whole variable domain, remainder taken from reference TRBV9 and TRBJ1-1, is DSGVTQTPKHLITATGQRVTLRCSPRSGDLSVYWYQQSLDQGLQFLIQYYNGEERAKGNILERFSAQQFPDLHSELNLSSLELGDSALYFCASSPGGTLNTEAFFGQGTRLTVV.

In its sample, this clone was seen a few times. This chain links TRBV5-1 with TRBJ2-7, with D perhaps matching TRBD2 (5 bases). Per germline, CDR1 SGHRS and CDR2 YFSETQ. V lost 2 bases, J lost 1 base, and 10 bases lay in between. This CDR3 contains 14 residues. The CDR3 sequence: CASSLLGPSYEQYF. DNA of the CDR3: TGCGCCAGCAGCTTACTAGGACCATCCTACGAGCAGTACTTC.

This clone was seen a handful of times. V and J are TRBV5-1 and TRBJ2-3; TRBD1 aligns across 9 bases. The CDR3 contains 16 residues. CDR1 SGHRS and CDR2 YFSETQ come from the germline V gene. V lost 4 bases, J lost 4 bases, and 10 bases stayed unmatched. This chain's CDR3 is CASSKTRDRAPDTQYF. CDR3 bases: TGCGCCAGCAGCAAAACCCGGGACAGGGCCCCAGATACGCAGTATTTT.

This chain uses TRBV5-1 with TRBJ2-7, with D hard to call. The germline CDR1 and CDR2 sequences are SGHRS and YFSETQ. The CDR3 covers 13 residues. V lost 2 bases and J lost 1, with 7 bases in between. The CDR3 bases are TGCGCCAGCAGCTTAGATCAGTCCTACGAGCAGTACTTC. Its translation is CASSLDQSYEQYF.

This chain links TRBV20-1 with TRBJ2-7; D is ambiguous. Trimming took off 6 bases at V and 4 bases at J, with 10 bases between the two ends. The CDR3 has 11 amino acids. CDR1 and CDR2 (germline): DFQATT, SNEGSKA (reference sequence). CDR3 in DNA: TGCAGTGCACCGACAAGTTACGAGCAGTACTTC. Protein product: CSAPTSYEQYF.

The chain links TRBV11-1 to TRBJ2-1; 9 nucleotides line up with TRBD2. Per germline, CDR1 SGHAT and CDR2 FQDESV (reference sequence). V was pared by 5 bases and J by 9 bases, with 11 bases of the junction left unmatched. The CDR3 covers 15 residues. CDR3 sequence: CASSPMSGGLGEQFF. CDR3 sequence (DNA): TGTGCCAGCAGCCCCATGAGCGGGGGGTTGGGTGAGCAGTTCTTC.

The chain joins TRBV15 to TRBJ2-7; TRBD2 might be the D (6 bases). Germline lookup yields CDR1 LNHNV and CDR2 YYDKDF (reference sequence). The V end was cut by 0 bases, the J end by 6 bases, with 9 bases between. This CDR3 has 13 residues. The chain's CDR3 is CATSRDREAEQYF. CDR3 bases: TGTGCCACCAGCAGAGACAGGGAGGCCGAGCAGTACTTC.

This clone was recorded a few times. The rearrangement links TRBV4-2 to TRBJ1-4, with D unresolved. V lost 0 bases to trimming and J lost 7 bases, with 12 bases between them. Germline CDR1 reads LGHNA; CDR2 reads YNFKEQ. The CDR3 runs to 15 residues. CDR3: CASSQEGPSGEKLFF. In nucleotides, the CDR3 is TGTGCCAGCAGCCAAGAAGGTCCTAGTGGTGAAAAACTGTTTTTT.

V gene TRBV30 combines with J gene TRBJ2-2; TRBD2 is a possible D gene (6 bases). The ends were cut back, 0 bases at V and 6 bases at J, with 11 bases in the middle. This CDR3 has 14 residues. Germline CDR1 and CDR2: GTSNPN and SVGIG (reference sequence). This CDR3 is CAWSVLRGAGELFF. The CDR3 coding sequence is TGTGCCTGGAGTGTACTGCGGGGCGCCGGGGAGCTGTTTTTT.

This clone was counted between two and nine times. The rearrangement joins TRBV28 to TRBJ2-1, with 7 bases aligning to TRBD1. This CDR3 has 14 residues. CDR1 and CDR2 (germline): MDHEN, SYDVKM. The V segment lost 3 bases and the J segment 9 bases; nucleotides outside the gene matches: 8. Here the CDR3 reads CASSLPTGIVEQFF. CDR3 DNA: TGTGCCAGCAGTTTGCCGACAGGGATCGTTGAGCAGTTCTTC.

The chain employs TRBV29-1 and TRBJ2-2; TRBD2 matches 8 bases. CDR1 and CDR2 (germline): SQVTM, ANQGSEA. The V gene end was trimmed by 7 bases and the J gene end by 2 bases; junction bases not matched to a gene: 9. The CDR3 runs 15 residues. The CDR3 bases are TGCAGCGCTCGGAGGAGCGGGAGAAACACCGGGGAGCTGTTTTTT. Translated, it gives CSARRSGRNTGELFF.